Presented here are 29 T cell receptor beta chains from one specimen sequenced in a study of blood T cell repertoires in COVID-19. The data were produced by immunoSEQ multiplex PCR, yet TCRdb's version contains in-frame clones alone and is incomplete. This sample carries 80,000 to 100,000 clones, roughly 90% of them seen once, and the ten largest clones take 1.5%. Sample: peripheral blood. The receptors stem from a human donor with active COVID-19. The donor label of this sample is uncertain.

The chain recombines TRBV11-3 with TRBJ2-1; 8 bases fit TRBD2. The CDR3 covers 14 residues. After removal of 1 base from V and 9 bases from J, the junction contained 5 bases not matched to a gene. The germline CDR1 and CDR2 sequences are SGHNT and YENEEA. The CDR3 DNA is TGTGCCAGCAGCTTAGGCCGACTAGCGCCTGAGCAGTTCTTC. It codes for CASSLGRLAPEQFF.

The chain joins TRBV7-2 to TRBJ1-3, with D uncertain. CDR1 is SGHTA and CDR2 is FQGNSA in the germline V gene. The CDR3 totals 13 residues. Trimming took off 3 bases at V and 9 bases at J, with 12 bases between the two ends. The CDR3 reads CASSFAREGTIYF. CDR3 in DNA: TGTGCCAGCAGCTTCGCAAGGGAGGGCACCATATATTTT.

This clone was picked up one time. The chain employs TRBV5-6 and TRBJ2-7; no clear D gene. CDR3 length equals 13 residues. The V gene's germline CDR1 is SGHDT and CDR2 YYEEEE. With 1 base removed from V and 0 bases from J, the gap between germline ends came to 5 bases. CDR3 in DNA: TGTGCCAGCAGCTTGCCAAACTCCTACGAGCAGTACTTC. Translated: CASSLPNSYEQYF.

Regarding this clone: The sample has other DNA sequences that encode this CDR3 too. This chain uses TRBV7-9 with TRBJ2-1; 7 bases are shared with TRBD1. Trimming at V came to 5 bases and at J to 3 bases, leaving 4 bases not matched to a gene. Germline V gene sequence: CDR1 SEHNR, CDR2 FQNEAQ (reference sequence). The CDR3 extends over 14 amino acids. CDR3 nucleotide sequence: TGTGCCAGCAGCCCCCGGGACAGCTACAATGAGCAGTTCTTC. Translated, it gives CASSPRDSYNEQFF.

The table lists this clone with a count of one. The V and J genes are TRBV18 and TRBJ1-5, with D tentatively TRBD1 (5 bases). This CDR3 is built from 16 residues. Germline V gene data show CDR1 as KGHSH and CDR2 as LQKENI. Between the trimmed V and J ends, which lost 0 bases and 3 bases, there was a span of 12 bases. CDR3 residues: CASSPPDSNTNQPQHF. The CDR3 DNA reads as TGTGCCAGCTCACCACCCGACAGTAACACCAATCAGCCCCAGCATTTT.

This chain uses TRBV10-3 with TRBJ2-3, with 9 bases fitting TRBD1. This CDR3 contains 15 residues. The J segment lost 13 bases and the V segment lost 3 bases, leaving 14 bases of the junction unmatched. Germline CDR1 and CDR2: ENHRY and SYGVKD. CDR3 bases: TGTGCCATCAGTGATGGGGGACAGGGCGCTGAGAAAAAGTATTTT. Its protein is CAISDGGQGAEKKYF.

This chain uses TRBV4-1 with TRBJ1-2, with D unclear. Trimming took 1 base from V and 0 from J, leaving 18 bases between them. Germline assignment: CDR1 MGHRA and CDR2 YSYEKL. The CDR3 is made up of 18 amino acids. The CDR3 region is CASSQGAPRSATNYGYTF. The CDR3 DNA reads TGCGCCAGCAGCCAAGGAGCTCCGAGGTCAGCTACTAACTATGGCTACACCTTC.

The V gene is TRBV5-1, the J gene TRBJ1-1; TRBD1 matches at 7 bases. Trimming at V came to 5 bases and at J to 0 bases, leaving 1 base not matched to a gene. Germline loops: CDR1 SGHRS, CDR2 YFSETQ. The CDR3 loop spans 13 amino acids. CDR3 protein: CASRGQLNTEAFF. The CDR3 DNA is TGCGCCAGCAGGGGACAGCTGAACACTGAAGCTTTCTTT.

The rearrangement uses TRBV19 and TRBJ2-5; 9 nucleotides match TRBD2. The CDR3 is 16 amino acids. In germline, CDR1 is LNHDA, CDR2 SQIVND (reference sequence). The trim removed 10 bases at V and 3 bases at J, leaving 15 bases unmatched. The CDR3 loop is CATTLTPAGGKETQYF. DNA of the CDR3: TGTGCCACCACCCTAACGCCAGCGGGGGGAAAAGAGACCCAGTACTTC.

The chain joins TRBV3-1 (or the pseudogene TRBV3-2) to TRBJ2-7; TRBD2 matches at 13 bases. V trimming: 4 bases; J trimming: 7 bases; junction bases outside the gene matches: 1. This CDR3 is built from 13 residues. CDR1 LGHDT and CDR2 YNNKEL come from the germline V gene (reference sequence). The CDR3 region is CASSRGLAGEQYF. In DNA form, the CDR3 reads TGTGCCAGCAGCCGGGGACTAGCGGGGGAGCAGTACTTC.

This clone occurred once. The chain uses TRBV7-2 and TRBJ2-6; possibly TRBD1 for D (6 bases). CDR3 size: 17 residues. The V gene lost 5 bases and the J gene lost 0 bases, with 14 bases spanning the gap. In germline, CDR1 is SGHTA, CDR2 FQGNSA. The CDR3 protein is CASSGTRFNSGANVLTF. The DNA for the CDR3 is TGTGCCAGCAGCGGGACAAGATTCAACTCTGGGGCCAACGTCCTGACTTTC.

The chain is built from TRBV5-6 and TRBJ2-7, with D unclear. The CDR3 loop spans 11 amino acids. Trimming shortened V by 2 bases and J by 3 bases, and 3 bases separated the two germline ends. Germline values: CDR1 SGHDT, CDR2 YYEEEE. The CDR3 reads CASSFVYEQYF. CDR3 bases: TGTGCCAGCAGCTTCGTCTACGAGCAGTACTTC.

This clone came up once. The J gene is TRBJ1-1, the V gene TRBV19; D possibly corresponds to TRBD1 (5 bases). Germline V gene lookup returns CDR1 LNHDA and CDR2 SQIVND (reference sequence). Trimming stripped 4 bases from V and 1 base from J, with 13 bases between. There are 15 residues in the CDR3. The CDR3 DNA follows: TGTGCCAGTAGTAGAATGGACACCTCGAACACTGAAGCTTTCTTT. Translation gives CASSRMDTSNTEAFF.

The chain combines TRBV18 with TRBJ2-1; 7 nucleotides agree with TRBD2. CDR3 length: 17 residues. CDR1 is KGHSH and CDR2 is LQKENI in the germline V gene. J was trimmed by 5 bases and V by 1 base; bases with no gene match: 11. The CDR3 loop is CASSPHLLAEGNNEQFF. The CDR3 DNA reads as TGTGCCAGCTCACCACATCTTCTAGCGGAGGGAAACAATGAGCAGTTCTTC.

This rearrangement joins TRBV12-5 to TRBJ2-3, with TRBD1 matching 9 bases. Trimming took 6 bases from V and 1 from J; bases not matched to a gene: 8. The V gene's germline CDR1 is LGHNT and CDR2 FRNRAP. The CDR3 is made up of 16 amino acids. The CDR3 reads CASGSGQGGGTDTQYF. CDR3 bases: TGTGCTAGTGGATCGGGACAGGGAGGTGGCACAGATACGCAGTATTTT. The entire variable domain, with the rest obtained from reference TRBV12-5 and TRBJ2-3, is as follows: DARVTQTPRHKVTEMGQEVTMRCQPILGHNTVFWYRQTMMQGLELLAYFRNRAPLDDSGMPKDRFSAEMPDATLATLKIQPSEPRDSAVYFCASGSGQGGGTDTQYFGPGTRLTVL.

This clone was counted once. The chain carries TRBV5-1 and TRBJ2-3, with 9 nucleotides matching TRBD1. CDR3 length equals 16 residues. Germline lookup yields CDR1 SGHRS and CDR2 YFSETQ. The junction had 6 bases not matched to a gene; V was cut back by 4 bases and J by 0 bases. The CDR3 sequence: CASSSKTGGSTDTQYF. CDR3 nucleotide sequence: TGCGCCAGCAGCAGCAAGACAGGGGGGAGCACAGATACGCAGTATTTT.

The V gene is TRBV5-4, the J gene TRBJ2-7; TRBD2 matches at 8 bases. V shed 0 bases, J shed 6 bases, and the junction held 5 bases outside the gene matches. Germline CDR1 is SGHNT and CDR2 is YYREEE (reference sequence). There are 14 residues in the CDR3. CDR3 sequence reads: CASSLAVSGAEQYF. The CDR3 region has the DNA TGTGCCAGCAGCTTGGCGGTTAGCGGGGCCGAGCAGTACTTC.

The chain recombines TRBV2 with TRBJ1-4; D may be TRBD1 (5 bases). V dropped 7 bases and J dropped 3 bases, with 15 bases sitting between them. Germline V CDR1 and CDR2: SNHLY, FYNNEI. The CDR3 length is 15 residues. The CDR3 region is CASMRQGGPNEKLFF. The CDR3, as DNA: TGTGCCAGCATGCGGCAGGGCGGACCTAATGAAAAACTGTTTTTT.

This chain connects TRBV11-2 to TRBJ1-6; TRBD1 agrees at 7 bases. The V gene's germline CDR1 is SGHAT and CDR2 FQNNGV. This CDR3 is 14 amino acids long. V gave up 7 bases and J gave up 7 bases; unmatched junction bases: 7. The CDR3 DNA reads TGTGCCAGCACCAGGGGGGCAAGGAATTCACCCCTCCACTTT. Translated, it gives CASTRGARNSPLHF.

This chain connects TRBV5-4 to TRBJ2-2; 8 bases match TRBD2. The germline V gene has CDR1 SGHNT and CDR2 YYREEE (reference sequence). With 4 bases clipped from V and 1 base from J, the junction kept 6 bases outside the gene matches. The CDR3 has 16 residues. The CDR3 nucleotides read TGTGCCAGCAGCCCACCCAGCGGGAGGAACACCGGGGAGCTGTTTTTT. This translates into CASSPPSGRNTGELFF. Combining the CDR3 with reference TRBV5-4 and TRBJ2-2 gives the whole variable domain ETGVTQSPTHLIKTRGQQVTLRCSSQSGHNTVSWYQQALGQGPQFIFQYYREEENGRGNFPPRFSGLQFPNYSSELNVNALELDDSALYLCASSPPSGRNTGELFFGEGSRLTVL.

The rearrangement joins TRBV18 to TRBJ2-5, with a weak D call TRBD2 (5 bases). From germline, CDR1 is KGHSH and CDR2 LQKENI. Trimming took 2 bases from V and 3 from J, leaving 7 bases between them. The CDR3 consists of 13 residues. The CDR3 region has the DNA TGTGCCAGCTCACCAGTGGGAGAAGAGACCCAGTACTTC. This translates into CASSPVGEETQYF.

The chain couples TRBV6-5 to TRBJ2-1; D call uncertain. Trimming shortened V by 0 bases and J by 12 bases, and 12 bases separated the two germline ends. The germline CDR1 and CDR2 sequences are MNHEY and SVGAGI. The length of the CDR3 is 13 residues. The CDR3 coding sequence is TGTGCCAGCAGTTACTCGAGGTGGCAAGGGCAGTTCTTC. It specifies CASSYSRWQGQFF.

The J gene is TRBJ2-7, the V gene TRBV5-4; perhaps TRBD2 as D (6 bases). CDR1 and CDR2 from the germline V gene are SGHNT and YYREEE (reference sequence). Deletions cut 2 bases from V and 3 bases from J, with 12 bases between. This CDR3 has 14 amino acids. The CDR3 DNA reads as TGTGCCAGCAGCTTAGGAGGGACTTTCTACGAGCAGTACTTC. Translated: CASSLGGTFYEQYF.

This chain uses TRBV11-3 with TRBJ2-1; maybe TRBD1 (6 bases). The CDR3 is 13 residues long. Germline CDR1 and CDR2: SGHNT and YENEEA. The V and J ends lost 5 bases and 9 bases respectively, with 14 bases between them. The CDR3 DNA follows: TGTGCCAGCAGCCGGGACAATTTAGGTGAGCAGTTCTTC. Translated: CASSRDNLGEQFF.

This chain connects TRBV10-3 to TRBJ1-3, with no clear D. Germline V gives CDR1 ENHRY, CDR2 SYGVKD. The CDR3 covers 15 residues. Trimming took 6 bases from V and 0 from J, leaving 12 bases between them. CDR3 residues: CAIRIRTSSGNTIYF. The CDR3 nucleotides are TGTGCCATCAGAATAAGAACCAGCTCTGGAAACACCATATATTTT.

This clone was detected once. The chain carries TRBV29-1 and TRBJ2-2; 7 bases align to TRBD1. Looked up from germline, CDR1 is SQVTM and CDR2 is ANQGSEA. The CDR3 is made up of 14 amino acids. Losses at the gene ends were 7 bases for V and 3 bases for J; bases not matched to a gene: 8. The CDR3 DNA reads TGCAGCGGTGCCGGGACAGCGGACACCGGGGAGCTGTTTTTT. Translated: CSGAGTADTGELFF.

V and J are TRBV4-3 and TRBJ1-2, with a weak D call TRBD1 (5 bases). This CDR3 has 17 residues. Trimming shortened V by 1 base and J by 0 bases, and 15 bases separated the two germline ends. CDR1 LGHNA and CDR2 YSLEER come from the germline V gene. CDR3 sequence: CASSQGEAAGSNYGYTF. The CDR3, as DNA: TGCGCCAGCAGCCAAGGAGAAGCCGCAGGGTCTAACTATGGCTACACCTTC.

This sequence joins TRBV24-1 and TRBJ2-3, with TRBD2 identical over 8 bases. Trimming cost V 2 bases and J 3 bases; bases outside gene matches: 3. CDR1 is KGHDR and CDR2 is SFDVKD in the germline V gene. CDR3 length: 15 amino acids. The CDR3 spells CATSDWRGGTDTQYF. The CDR3 DNA sequence: TGTGCCACCAGTGATTGGCGCGGGGGGACAGATACGCAGTATTTT.

The V call is TRBV27, the J call TRBJ2-1, with 9 positions matching TRBD2. V was pared by 2 bases and J by 7 bases, with 9 bases of the junction left unmatched. CDR3 length: 16 residues. Per germline, CDR1 MNHEY and CDR2 SMNVEV (reference sequence). The CDR3 sequence: CASSLMVLAGNNEQFF. The DNA for the CDR3 is TGTGCCAGCAGTTTAATGGTCCTAGCGGGGAATAATGAGCAGTTCTTC.